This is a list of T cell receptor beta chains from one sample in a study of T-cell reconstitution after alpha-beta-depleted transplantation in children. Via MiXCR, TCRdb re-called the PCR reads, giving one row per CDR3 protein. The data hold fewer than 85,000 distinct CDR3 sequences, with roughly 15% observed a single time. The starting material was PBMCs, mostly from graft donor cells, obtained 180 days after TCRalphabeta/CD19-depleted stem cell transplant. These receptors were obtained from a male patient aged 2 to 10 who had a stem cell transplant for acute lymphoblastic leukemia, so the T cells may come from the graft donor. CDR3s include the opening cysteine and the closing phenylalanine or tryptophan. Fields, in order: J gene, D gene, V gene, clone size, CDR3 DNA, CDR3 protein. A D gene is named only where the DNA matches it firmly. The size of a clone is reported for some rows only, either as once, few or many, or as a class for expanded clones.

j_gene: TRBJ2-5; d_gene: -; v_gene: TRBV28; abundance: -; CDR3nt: TGTGCCAGCAGTTTTTTAGGACGGGCCCAGTACTTC; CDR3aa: CASSFLGRAQYF
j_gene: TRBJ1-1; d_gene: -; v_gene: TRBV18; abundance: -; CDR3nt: TGTGCCAGCTCACCACCAGGCAGGGTGTTGAACACTGAAGCTTTCTTT; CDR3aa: CASSPPGRVLNTEAFF
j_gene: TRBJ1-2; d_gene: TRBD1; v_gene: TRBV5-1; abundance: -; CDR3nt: TGCGCCAGCAGCTTGGCCACAGGGGACGGCTACACCTTC; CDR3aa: CASSLATGDGYTF
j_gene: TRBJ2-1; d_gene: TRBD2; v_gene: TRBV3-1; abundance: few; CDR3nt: TGTGCCAGCAGCCAACTCTTAGCGGGAGGGCGGGAGCAGTTCTTC; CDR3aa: CASSQLLAGGREQFF
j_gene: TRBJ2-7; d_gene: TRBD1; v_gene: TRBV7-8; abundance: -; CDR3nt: TGTGCCAGCAGCCGCACAAGGGGGCTCTACGAGCAGTACTTC; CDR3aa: CASSRTRGLYEQYF
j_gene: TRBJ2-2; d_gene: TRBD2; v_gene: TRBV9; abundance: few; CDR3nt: TGTGCCAGCAGCGTAGGTCTAGGGACTAGCGGTTTCCCGGGCACCGGGGAGCTGTTTTTT; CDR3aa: CASSVGLGTSGFPGTGELFF
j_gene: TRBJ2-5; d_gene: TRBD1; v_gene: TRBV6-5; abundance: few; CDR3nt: TGTGCCAGCAGTTACCCTTACAGGGGTGAAGAGACCCAGTACTTC; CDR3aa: CASSYPYRGEETQYF
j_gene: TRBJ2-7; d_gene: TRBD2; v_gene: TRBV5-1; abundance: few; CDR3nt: TGCGCCAGCAGCTTTAGCGGGGGTTCCTACGAGCAGTACTTC; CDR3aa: CASSFSGGSYEQYF
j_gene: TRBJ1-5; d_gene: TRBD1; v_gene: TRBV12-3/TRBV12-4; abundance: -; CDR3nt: TGTGCCAGCAGTGGACAGGCCTTCAATCAGCCCCAGCATTTT; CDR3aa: CASSGQAFNQPQHF
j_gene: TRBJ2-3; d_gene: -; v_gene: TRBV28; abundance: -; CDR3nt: TGTGCCAGCAACCCGGAAGGCAGGTTCACAGATACGCAGTATTTT; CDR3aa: CASNPEGRFTDTQYF
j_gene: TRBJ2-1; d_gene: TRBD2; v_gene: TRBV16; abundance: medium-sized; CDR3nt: TGTGCCAGCAGCCAATGGCTAGCGGGAGGCAATGAGCAGTTCTTC; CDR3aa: CASSQWLAGGNEQFF
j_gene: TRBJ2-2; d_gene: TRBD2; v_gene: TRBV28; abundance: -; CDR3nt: TGTGCCAGCAGCCGAGATCTCCTAGCGGGAGGCGACAACACCGGGGAGCTGTTTTTT; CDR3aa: CASSRDLLAGGDNTGELFF
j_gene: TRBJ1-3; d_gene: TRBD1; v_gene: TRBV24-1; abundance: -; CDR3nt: TGTGCCACCAGTGTAAAAGGGAGGCCGACAGGGGAGAAGAAGATAAACACCATATATTTT; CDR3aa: CATSVKGRPTGEKKINTIYF
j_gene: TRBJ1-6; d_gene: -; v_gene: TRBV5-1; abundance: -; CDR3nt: TGCGCCAGCAGCTTGGCTCTTTTGGAGGGATATAATTCACCCCTCCACTTT; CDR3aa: CASSLALLEGYNSPLHF
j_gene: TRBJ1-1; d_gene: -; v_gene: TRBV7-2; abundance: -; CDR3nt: TGTGCCAGCAGCTCTTGGGGTCTAACAACCTTAAACACTGAAGCTTTCTTT; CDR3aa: CASSSWGLTTLNTEAFF
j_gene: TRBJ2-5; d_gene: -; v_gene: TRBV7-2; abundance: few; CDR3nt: TGTGCCAGCAGCTTAGCGGGCACGGGGAAAGAGACCCAGTACTTC; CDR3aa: CASSLAGTGKETQYF
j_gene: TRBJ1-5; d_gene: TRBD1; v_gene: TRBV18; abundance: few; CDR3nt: TGTGCCAGCTCACCACCGAACAGGGGGGTTGAGCCCCAGCATTTT; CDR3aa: CASSPPNRGVEPQHF
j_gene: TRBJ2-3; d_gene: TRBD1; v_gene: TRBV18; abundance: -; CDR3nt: TGTGCCAGCTCAGGGACAGCCACAGATACGCAGTATTTT; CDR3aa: CASSGTATDTQYF
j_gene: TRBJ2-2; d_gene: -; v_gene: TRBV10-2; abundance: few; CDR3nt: TGCGCCAGCAGTGCCCTTGGAAAAGCCGGGGAGCTGTTTTTT; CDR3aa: CASSALGKAGELFF
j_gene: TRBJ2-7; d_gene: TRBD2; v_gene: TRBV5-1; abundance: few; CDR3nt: TGCGCCAGCAGCTTGTTCGTTGCGGGAGAAGTCTACGAGCAGTACTTC; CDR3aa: CASSLFVAGEVYEQYF
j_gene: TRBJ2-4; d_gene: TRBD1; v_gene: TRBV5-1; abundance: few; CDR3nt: TGCGCCAGCAGCTTGGACAGGGGTCACATTCAGTACTTC; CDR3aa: CASSLDRGHIQYF
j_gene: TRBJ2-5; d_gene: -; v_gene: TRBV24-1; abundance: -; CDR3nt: TGTGCCACCAGTGATTTTACGGCGGGTCAAGAGACCCAGTACTTC; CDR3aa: CATSDFTAGQETQYF
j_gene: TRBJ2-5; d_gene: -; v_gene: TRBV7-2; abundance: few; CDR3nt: TGTGCCAGCAGCTTAGATAGGGTGATGGGAGAGACCCAGTACTTC; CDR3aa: CASSLDRVMGETQYF
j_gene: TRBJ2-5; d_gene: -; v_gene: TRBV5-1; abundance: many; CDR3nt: TGCGCCAGCAGCTTCACCCGGGAGACCCAGTACTTC; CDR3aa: CASSFTRETQYF
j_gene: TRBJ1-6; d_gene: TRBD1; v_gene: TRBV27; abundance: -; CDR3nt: TGTGCCAGCAGTCGGACAGGGGGCTATACCCTCCACTTT; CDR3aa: CASSRTGGYTLHF
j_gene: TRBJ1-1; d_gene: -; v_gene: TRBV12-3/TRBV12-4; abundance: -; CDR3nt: TGTGCCAGCGGCACTGAAGCTTTCTTT; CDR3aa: CASGTEAFF
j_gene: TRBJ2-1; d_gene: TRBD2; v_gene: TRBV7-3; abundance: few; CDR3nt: TGTGCCAGCAGCTCAAGCCTAGCGGGAGAGGAGAATGAGCAGTTCTTC; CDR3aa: CASSSSLAGEENEQFF
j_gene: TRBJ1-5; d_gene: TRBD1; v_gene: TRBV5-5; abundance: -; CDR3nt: TGTGCCAGCAGCCATGGACAGGGGAAACAGCCCCAGCATTTT; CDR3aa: CASSHGQGKQPQHF
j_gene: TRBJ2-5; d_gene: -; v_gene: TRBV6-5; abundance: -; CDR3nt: TGTGCCAGCAGTTACAACTTCCGACCCCTTCCCGAGACCCAGTACTTC; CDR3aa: CASSYNFRPLPETQYF
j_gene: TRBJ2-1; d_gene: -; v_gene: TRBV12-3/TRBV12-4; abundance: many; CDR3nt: TGTGCCAGCAGCCCCAGGCTTAGCTCCTACAATGAGCAGTTCTTC; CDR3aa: CASSPRLSSYNEQFF
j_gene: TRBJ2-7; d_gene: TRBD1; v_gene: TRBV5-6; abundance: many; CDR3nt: TGTGCCAGCAGCCGTCTTCATAAGGGACAGGTGAACGAGCAGTACTTC; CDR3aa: CASSRLHKGQVNEQYF
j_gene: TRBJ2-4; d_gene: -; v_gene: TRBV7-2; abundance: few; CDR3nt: TGTGCCAGCAGCTTAGGAGGGGGGCAAAACATTCAGTACTTC; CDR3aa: CASSLGGGQNIQYF
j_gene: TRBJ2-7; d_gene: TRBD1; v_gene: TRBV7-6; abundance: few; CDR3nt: TGTGCCAGCAGCTCACAAACAGGGGGCGGGGGCGAGCAGTACTTC; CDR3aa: CASSSQTGGGGEQYF
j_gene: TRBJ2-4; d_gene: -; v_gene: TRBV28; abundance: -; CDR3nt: TGTGCCAGCAGTTCCCCCAACGTCGCCAACATTCAGTACTTC; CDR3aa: CASSSPNVANIQYF
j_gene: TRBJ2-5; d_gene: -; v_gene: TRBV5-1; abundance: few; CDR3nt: TGCGCCAGCAGTAGTGCGGGGACCGACCAAGAGACCCAGTACTTC; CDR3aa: CASSSAGTDQETQYF
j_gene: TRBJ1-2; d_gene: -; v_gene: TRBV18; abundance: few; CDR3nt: TGTGCCAGCTCACCCAGGGTCGGCAATGGCTACACCTTC; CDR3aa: CASSPRVGNGYTF